The rows below give T cell receptor beta chains drawn from one sample of a study of T-cell memory formation after mild COVID-19. TCRdb redid the calling of the 5' RACE reads with MiXCR, one entry per CDR3 protein. The sample yields about 150,000 distinct CDR3 sequences, 13% seen once. Sequenced material: PBMCs or a T cell subset sorted from them (not recorded which). These receptors were taken from a man between 18 and 35 years old who had mild COVID-19 (a few samples of this study predate the infection). Cell type and time point are not known. CDR3s include the opening cysteine and the closing phenylalanine or tryptophan. The order of the fields is D gene, clone size, V gene, J gene, CDR3 DNA, CDR3 protein. The D gene is left open where the match is weak. Expanded clones are given a class, and other clones once, few, many or no size at all.

D gene: TRBD1
clone size: .
V gene: TRBV20-1
J gene: TRBJ2-5
CDR3 DNA: TGCAGTGCTAGAGATTCGGGGACAGTCGAAGAGACCCAGTACTTC
CDR3 protein: CSARDSGTVEETQYF

D gene: .
clone size: few
V gene: TRBV5-1
J gene: TRBJ1-3
CDR3 DNA: TGCGCCAGCAGCCCCGACGGTGGAAACACCATATATTTT
CDR3 protein: CASSPDGGNTIYF

D gene: .
clone size: .
V gene: TRBV5-4
J gene: TRBJ2-7
CDR3 DNA: TGTGCCAGCAGCTTTCCGGCGGCCCAAGGCTACGAGCAGTACTTC
CDR3 protein: CASSFPAAQGYEQYF

D gene: .
clone size: .
V gene: TRBV6-5
J gene: TRBJ1-1
CDR3 DNA: TGTGCCAGCACCCTGGACAGTAGAGGCACTGAAGCTTTCTTT
CDR3 protein: CASTLDSRGTEAFF

D gene: .
clone size: .
V gene: TRBV5-1
J gene: TRBJ2-2
CDR3 DNA: TGCGCCAGCAGGGTAATCTCTACGAACACCGGGGAGCTGTTTTTT
CDR3 protein: CASRVISTNTGELFF

D gene: .
clone size: .
V gene: TRBV9
J gene: TRBJ1-4
CDR3 DNA: TGTGCCAGCACCCCCGCCGGGCAGACTAATGAAAAACTGTTTTTT
CDR3 protein: CASTPAGQTNEKLFF

D gene: .
clone size: many
V gene: TRBV4-1
J gene: TRBJ1-4
CDR3 DNA: TGCGCCAGCAGCCAAGGATGGGCCCCTAATGAAAAACTGTTTTTT
CDR3 protein: CASSQGWAPNEKLFF

D gene: .
clone size: .
V gene: TRBV29-1
J gene: TRBJ2-5
CDR3 DNA: TGCAGCGCCGTAAAGGGACCAAGGCGGGAGACCCAGTACTTC
CDR3 protein: CSAVKGPRRETQYF

D gene: .
clone size: .
V gene: TRBV19
J gene: TRBJ1-2
CDR3 DNA: TGTGCCAGTAGTAGAGGACAGCTCTATGGCTACACCTTC
CDR3 protein: CASSRGQLYGYTF

D gene: .
clone size: .
V gene: TRBV15
J gene: TRBJ2-7
CDR3 DNA: TGTGCCACCAGCAGAGATACCCTCTCCTACGAGCAGTACTTC
CDR3 protein: CATSRDTLSYEQYF

D gene: .
clone size: .
V gene: TRBV12-3/TRBV12-4
J gene: TRBJ1-4
CDR3 DNA: TGTGCCAGCACCGGATCGTGGGGCCTCAATGAAAAACTGTTTTTT
CDR3 protein: CASTGSWGLNEKLFF

D gene: TRBD2
clone size: many
V gene: TRBV9
J gene: TRBJ2-5
CDR3 DNA: TGTGCCAGCAGCCCCCGCTCCTCCAGCGGGGGCGCCGAGACCCAGTACTTC
CDR3 protein: CASSPRSSSGGAETQYF

D gene: .
clone size: few
V gene: TRBV5-1
J gene: TRBJ1-1
CDR3 DNA: TGCGCCAGCATCCCAGGAGGGGGTACCCGGGGCACTGAAGCTTTCTTT
CDR3 protein: CASIPGGGTRGTEAFF

D gene: .
clone size: .
V gene: TRBV5-5
J gene: TRBJ2-2
CDR3 DNA: TGTGCCAGCAGCTTGGGGGCCCAGAACACCGGGGAGCTGTTTTTT
CDR3 protein: CASSLGAQNTGELFF

D gene: .
clone size: few
V gene: TRBV12-3/TRBV12-4
J gene: TRBJ1-2
CDR3 DNA: TGTGCCAGCAGTTTTCGCTATGGCTACACCTTC
CDR3 protein: CASSFRYGYTF

D gene: .
clone size: .
V gene: TRBV5-1
J gene: TRBJ1-1
CDR3 DNA: TGCGCCAGCAGCTTGCGCAGGGGAGGCGAGAACACTGAAGCTTTCTTT
CDR3 protein: CASSLRRGGENTEAFF

D gene: .
clone size: few
V gene: TRBV11-2
J gene: TRBJ2-2
CDR3 DNA: TGTGCCAGCAGCTTAGATACAGGGTGGACCGGGGAGCTGTTTTTT
CDR3 protein: CASSLDTGWTGELFF

D gene: .
clone size: few
V gene: TRBV11-2
J gene: TRBJ2-7
CDR3 DNA: TGTGCCAGCAGTACTAGATGGAGCGAGGGGCAGTACTTC
CDR3 protein: CASSTRWSEGQYF